The entry below describes one TCR beta chain. Its cognate antigen is unknown. The TCR beta CDR3 regions underwent amplification using RNA transcripts as the source. The TCR CDR3 first-round RT-PCR relied on the HTBI primer set. TCRdb re-derived calls from the multiplex PCR reads in MiXCR, one entry per CDR3 protein. The table records under 300,000 distinct CDR3 sequences, approximately 20% of them present only once. The data were taken from a study of T cells in Graves' hyperthyroidism and ophthalmopathy. Broader study findings: The blood repertoire included most of the expanded thyroid clonotypes above 0.001. Ophthalmopathy was separated from stable hyperthyroidism by a 13 V-J model.

V was shortened by 8 bases and J by 3 bases, with 8 bases between the two germline ends. Germline V gene data show CDR1 as MNHEY and CDR2 as SVGEGT. CDR3 length: 11 residues. Not enrolled were patients with uncontrolled infection, other autoimmune disease, pregnancy or lactation. Clinical symptoms, serum thyroxine, TRAb, thyroid ultrasound and orbital computed tomography established diagnosis. The receptor comes from a man aged 25-45 years with Graves' ophthalmopathy. Sequencing was performed on blood. The rearrangement uses TRBV6-2 or TRBV6-3 and TRBJ2-7; D remains unclear. CDR3 sequence: CASGVNYEQYF. The CDR3 bases are TGTGCCAGCGGGGTTAACTACGAGCAGTACTTC.